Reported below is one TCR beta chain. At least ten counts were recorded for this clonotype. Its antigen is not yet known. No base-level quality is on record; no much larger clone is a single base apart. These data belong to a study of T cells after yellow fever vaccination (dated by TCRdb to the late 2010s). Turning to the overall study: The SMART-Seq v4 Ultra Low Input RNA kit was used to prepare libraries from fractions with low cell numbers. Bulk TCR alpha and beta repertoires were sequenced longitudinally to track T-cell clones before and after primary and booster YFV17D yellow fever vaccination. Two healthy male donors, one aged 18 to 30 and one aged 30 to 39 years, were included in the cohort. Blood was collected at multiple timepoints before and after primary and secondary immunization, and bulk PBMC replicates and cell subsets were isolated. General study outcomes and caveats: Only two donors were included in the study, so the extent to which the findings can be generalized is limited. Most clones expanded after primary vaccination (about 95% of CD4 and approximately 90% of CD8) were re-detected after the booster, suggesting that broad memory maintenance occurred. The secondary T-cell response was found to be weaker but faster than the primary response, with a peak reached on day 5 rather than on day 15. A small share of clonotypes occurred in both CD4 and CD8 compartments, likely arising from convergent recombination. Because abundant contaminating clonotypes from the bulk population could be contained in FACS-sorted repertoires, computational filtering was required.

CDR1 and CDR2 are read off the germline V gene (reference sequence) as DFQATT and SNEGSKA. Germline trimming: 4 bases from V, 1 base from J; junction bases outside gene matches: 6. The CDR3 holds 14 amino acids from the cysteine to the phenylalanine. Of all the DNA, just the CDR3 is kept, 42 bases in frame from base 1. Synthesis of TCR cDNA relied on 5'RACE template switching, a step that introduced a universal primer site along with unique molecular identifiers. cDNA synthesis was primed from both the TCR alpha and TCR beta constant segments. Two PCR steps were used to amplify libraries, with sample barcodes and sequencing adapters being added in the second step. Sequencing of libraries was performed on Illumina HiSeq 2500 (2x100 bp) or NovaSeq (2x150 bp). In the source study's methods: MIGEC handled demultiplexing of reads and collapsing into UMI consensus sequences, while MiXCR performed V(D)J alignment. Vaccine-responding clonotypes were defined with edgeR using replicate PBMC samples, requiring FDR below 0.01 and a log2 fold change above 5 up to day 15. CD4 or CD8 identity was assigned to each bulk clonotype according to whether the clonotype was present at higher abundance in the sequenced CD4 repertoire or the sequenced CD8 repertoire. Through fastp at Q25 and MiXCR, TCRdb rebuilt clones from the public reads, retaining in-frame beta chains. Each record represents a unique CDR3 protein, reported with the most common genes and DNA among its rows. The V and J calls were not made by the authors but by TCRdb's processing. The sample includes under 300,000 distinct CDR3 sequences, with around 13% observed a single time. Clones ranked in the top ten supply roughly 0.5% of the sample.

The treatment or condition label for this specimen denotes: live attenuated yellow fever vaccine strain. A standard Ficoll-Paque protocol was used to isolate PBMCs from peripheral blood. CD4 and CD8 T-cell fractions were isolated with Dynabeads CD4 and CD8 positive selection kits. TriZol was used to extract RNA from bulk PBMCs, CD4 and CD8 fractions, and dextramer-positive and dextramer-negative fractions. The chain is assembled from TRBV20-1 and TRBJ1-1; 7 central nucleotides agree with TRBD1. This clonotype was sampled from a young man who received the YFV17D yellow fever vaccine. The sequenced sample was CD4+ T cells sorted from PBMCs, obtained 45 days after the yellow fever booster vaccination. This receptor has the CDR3 CSATTGVSNTEAFF. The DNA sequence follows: TGCAGTGCTACTACAGGGGTGTCGAACACTGAAGCTTTCTTT.